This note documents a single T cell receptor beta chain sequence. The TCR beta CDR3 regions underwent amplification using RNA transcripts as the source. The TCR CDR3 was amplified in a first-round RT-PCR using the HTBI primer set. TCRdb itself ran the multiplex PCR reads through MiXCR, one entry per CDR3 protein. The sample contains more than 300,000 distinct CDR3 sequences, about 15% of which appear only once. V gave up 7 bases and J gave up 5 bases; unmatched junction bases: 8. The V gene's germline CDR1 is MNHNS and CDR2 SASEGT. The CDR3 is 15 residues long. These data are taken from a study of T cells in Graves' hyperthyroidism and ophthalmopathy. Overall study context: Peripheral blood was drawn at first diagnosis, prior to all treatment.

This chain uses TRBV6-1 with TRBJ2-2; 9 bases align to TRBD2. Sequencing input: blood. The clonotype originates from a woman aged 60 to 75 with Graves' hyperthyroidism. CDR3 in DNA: TGTGCCAGCACCCAGACCAGCGGGAGGACCGGGGAGCTGTTTTTT. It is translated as CASTQTSGRTGELFF.